One and the same sample provided the 23 T cell receptor beta chains below, sequenced in a study of blood T cell repertoires in COVID-19. Clones were sequenced by immunoSEQ multiplex PCR, and TCRdb holds only the in-frame ones, with some missing. The sample comprises about 350,000 clones, approximately 86% of which are singletons, and roughly 6.6% rests with the top ten. Sequencing input: peripheral blood. The receptors come from a woman between 55 and 75 years old with COVID-19, enrolled during active disease.

The chain employs TRBV5-1 and TRBJ2-7; 7 bases align to TRBD1. Per the germline V gene, CDR1 is SGHRS and CDR2 is YFSETQ. The CDR3 consists of 15 residues. The V and J ends lost 4 bases and 3 bases, in that order; junction bases with no gene match: 10. CDR3 residues: CASSPSAAGGYEQYF. CDR3 nucleotide sequence: TGCGCCAGCAGCCCCTCTGCGGCAGGGGGCTACGAGCAGTACTTC.

For this clone: Germline is not matched at one junction end, which may reflect a read error. The genes are TRBV6-2 or TRBV6-3 and TRBJ1-1, with TRBD1 as a possible D gene (5 bases). The germline gives CDR1 MNHEY, CDR2 SVGEGT. This CDR3 has 11 amino acids. The chain's CDR3 is CASSYYDRVIF. DNA of the CDR3: TGTGCCAGCAGTTATTACGACAGAGTAATCTTT.

The chain recombines TRBV16 with TRBJ1-3, with D uncertain. The CDR3 runs 14 residues. Germline V gene sequence: CDR1 KGHSY, CDR2 FQNENV. Trimming stripped 0 bases from V and 4 bases from J, with 7 bases between. CDR3 sequence reads: CASSQSAAGNTIYF. The CDR3 nucleotides read TGTGCCAGCAGCCAATCGGCTGCCGGAAACACCATATATTTT.

The chain recombines TRBV11-2 with TRBJ2-3, with 7 bases aligning to TRBD1. Trimming at V came to 2 bases and at J to 8 bases, leaving 13 bases not matched to a gene. Germline values: CDR1 SGHAT, CDR2 FQNNGV. The CDR3 length is 16 residues. The CDR3 sequence is CASSLKRQGRLVTQYF. As DNA, the CDR3 is TGTGCCAGCAGCTTAAAACGACAGGGCCGCCTGGTTACGCAGTATTTT.

This clone turned up a few times. CDR3 region: CASSFGAGYTDTQYF. The CDR3 DNA follows: TGTGCCAGTAGTTTTGGGGCAGGGTACACAGATACGCAGTATTTT. The V and J genes are TRBV19 and TRBJ2-3; D may be TRBD1 (5 bases). The V end was cut by 5 bases, the J end by 2 bases, with 14 bases between. In germline, CDR1 is LNHDA, CDR2 SQIVND (reference sequence). CDR3 length: 15 residues. Full variable domain (missing parts from reference TRBV19 and TRBJ2-3): DGGITQSPKYLFRKEGQNVTLSCEQNLNHDAMYWYRQDPGQGLRLIYYSQIVNDFQKGDIAEGYSVSREKKESFPLTVTSAQKNPTAFYLCASSFGAGYTDTQYFGPGTRLTVL.

This clone occurred once. The V gene is TRBV12-5, the J gene TRBJ2-1; D may be TRBD1 (5 bases). Germline CDR1 and CDR2: LGHNT and FRNRAP. This CDR3 region has 12 residues. V dropped 3 bases and J dropped 8 bases, with 8 bases sitting between them. CDR3 sequence: CASGLSRDEQFF. The CDR3, as DNA: TGTGCTAGTGGTTTATCCAGGGATGAGCAGTTCTTC.

This clone appeared a few times. This chain joins TRBV6-1 and TRBJ2-4, with a tentative D call TRBD1 (6 bases). There are 15 residues in the CDR3. Germline V gene data show CDR1 as MNHNS and CDR2 as SASEGT. The V end lost 2 bases, the J end lost 5 bases, and 13 bases lay between the germline ends. The CDR3 loop reads CASSEFGQIQNIQYF. As DNA, the CDR3 is TGTGCCAGCAGTGAATTCGGACAGATCCAAAACATTCAGTACTTC.

The chain carries TRBV7-9 and TRBJ1-1; a weak D match, TRBD1 (5 bases). The germline V and J ends were trimmed by 5 bases and 1 base, with 8 bases remaining between them. Germline CDR1 and CDR2: SEHNR and FQNEAQ (reference sequence). The CDR3 contains 13 residues. CDR3 bases: TGTGCCAGCAGCCGCGGGGGGAACACTGAAGCTTTCTTT. This codes for CASSRGGNTEAFF.

The rearrangement links TRBV2 to TRBJ1-4; the match to TRBD1 covers 7 bases. V trimming: 3 bases; J trimming: 4 bases; junction bases outside the gene matches: 2. There are 14 residues in the CDR3. CDR1 and CDR2 from the germline V gene are SNHLY and FYNNEI. CDR3 in DNA: TGTGCCAGCAGTGAGGGACAGAGTAATGAAAAACTGTTTTTT. Amino acids: CASSEGQSNEKLFF.

The chain carries TRBV6-5 and TRBJ1-5, with no clear D. The ends were cut back, 7 bases at V and 0 bases at J, with 10 bases in the middle. The CDR3 covers 14 residues. Germline values: CDR1 MNHEY, CDR2 SVGAGI. Here the CDR3 reads CASNGDYSNQPQHF. The CDR3 region has the DNA TGTGCCAGCAATGGAGATTATAGCAATCAGCCCCAGCATTTT.

A note on this clone: Different DNA sequences within this sample yield the same CDR3. This chain links TRBV30 with TRBJ2-2; perhaps TRBD2 as D (5 bases). V dropped 1 base and J dropped 6 bases, with 6 bases sitting between them. This CDR3 has 12 residues. The germline V gene has CDR1 GTSNPN and CDR2 SVGIG (reference sequence). CDR3 in amino acids: CAWSAGAGELFF. The CDR3 nucleotides are TGTGCCTGGAGTGCCGGGGCCGGGGAGCTGTTTTTT.

The V call is TRBV5-6, the J call TRBJ1-3, with TRBD1 matching 8 bases. Germline-derived CDR1 and CDR2 are SGHDT and YYEEEE. This CDR3 region has 14 residues. V lost 5 bases to trimming and J lost 11 bases; unmatched junction nucleotides: 12. CDR3 protein: CASSLEDRVSSIYF. The CDR3 DNA reads TGTGCCAGCAGTCTCGAGGACAGGGTCTCGTCCATATATTTT.

This chain uses TRBV11-2 with TRBJ2-7, with a possible D match to TRBD2 (6 bases). Germline-derived CDR1 and CDR2 are SGHAT and FQNNGV. CDR3 size: 12 residues. Trimming left V 3 bases short and J 7 bases short, with 10 bases between. CDR3 loop: CASSFGGQEQYF. In DNA form, the CDR3 reads TGTGCCAGCAGCTTCGGGGGTCAGGAGCAGTACTTC.

The genes are TRBV27 and TRBJ2-7; the match to TRBD1 covers 9 bases. The V gene end was trimmed by 6 bases and the J gene end by 6 bases; junction bases not matched to a gene: 6. Germline CDR1 and CDR2: MNHEY and SMNVEV (reference sequence). This CDR3 has 13 amino acids. The CDR3 here is CASSRDRAREQYF. The DNA of the CDR3 is TGTGCCAGCAGCCGGGACAGGGCCCGCGAGCAGTACTTC.

J is TRBJ1-2 and V is TRBV4-1, with 10 bases identical to TRBD1. Unmatched junction bases numbered 6, after V lost 4 bases and J lost 4 bases. The CDR3 is 15 residues long. CDR1 MGHRA and CDR2 YSYEKL come from the germline V gene. The chain's CDR3 is CASSLPGQGTYGYTF. CDR3 in DNA: TGCGCCAGCAGCCTTCCGGGACAGGGGACCTATGGCTACACCTTC.

This clone is a singleton in its sample. The gene calls are TRBV7-8 and TRBJ2-7; D remains unclear. Trimming stripped 7 bases from V and 4 bases from J, with 11 bases between. Germline assignment: CDR1 SGHVS and CDR2 FQNEAQ. The CDR3 runs to 12 residues. The CDR3 region is CASTPGSYEQYF. Here the CDR3 DNA reads TGTGCCAGCACCCCGGGTAGTTACGAGCAGTACTTC.

This chain connects TRBV10-3 to TRBJ1-1; TRBD1 might be the D (5 bases). Germline CDR1 reads ENHRY; CDR2 reads SYGVKD. The CDR3 is 14 amino acids. The V end lost 1 base, the J end lost 5 bases, and 11 bases lay between the germline ends. The CDR3 DNA is TGTGCCATCAGTGAGTTTACCTCAGGGACTGAAGCTTTCTTT. Translating gives CAISEFTSGTEAFF.

The chain recombines TRBV7-6 with TRBJ2-2; 8 bases map to TRBD1. The J segment lost 0 bases and the V segment lost 5 bases, leaving 5 bases of the junction unmatched. CDR1 SGHVS and CDR2 FNYEAQ come from the germline V gene. There are 16 residues in the CDR3. The CDR3 here is CASSLRTGTNTGELFF. CDR3 nucleotides: TGTGCCAGCAGCCTCCGGACAGGGACGAACACCGGGGAGCTGTTTTTT.

This clone appeared a single time. This rearrangement joins TRBV6-2 or TRBV6-3 to TRBJ2-5; 7 bases line up with TRBD1. CDR3 length equals 15 residues. The V gene's germline CDR1 is MNHEY and CDR2 SVGEGT. V shed 0 bases and J 7 bases; nucleotides not matched to a gene: 8. CDR3 amino acids: CASSYSEQGVGTQYF. For the CDR3, the DNA is TGTGCCAGCAGTTACTCGGAGCAGGGGGTGGGGACCCAGTACTTC.

The chain couples TRBV5-6 to TRBJ2-7; the D gene is possibly TRBD2 (6 bases). V lost 6 bases, J lost 4 bases, and 17 bases lay in between. This CDR3 spans 14 amino acids. Germline CDR1 reads SGHDT; CDR2 reads YYEEEE. The CDR3 bases are TGTGCCAGCACCCAGCCGCGCGGGGTATACGAGCAGTACTTC. Amino acid sequence: CASTQPRGVYEQYF.

The chain has TRBV7-2 and TRBJ2-7; D is undetermined. The CDR3 consists of 14 residues. The V end was cut by 2 bases, the J end by 3 bases, with 11 bases between. Germline V gene lookup returns CDR1 SGHTA and CDR2 FQGNSA. CDR3 sequence: CASSLLPRIYEQYF. For the CDR3, the DNA is TGTGCCAGCAGCTTACTTCCGCGGATCTACGAGCAGTACTTC.

CDR3 residues: CASSPASALNEQYF. The CDR3 DNA follows: TGTGCCAGCAGCCCCGCAAGCGCCCTTAACGAGCAGTACTTC. The chain uses TRBV11-2 and TRBJ2-7, with D hard to call. The CDR3 contains 14 residues. CDR1 and CDR2 (germline): SGHAT, FQNNGV. V was shortened by 5 bases and J by 5 bases, with 16 bases between the two germline ends.

The genes are TRBV4-1 and TRBJ2-7; D is unresolved. The V end lost 0 bases, the J end lost 6 bases, and 18 bases lay between the germline ends. Germline-derived CDR1 and CDR2 are MGHRA and YSYEKL. This CDR3 has 16 residues. The CDR3, as DNA: TGCGCCAGCAGCCAAGATTTTGCGGTTGTCCCCGCCGAGCAGTACTTC. Residues: CASSQDFAVVPAEQYF.